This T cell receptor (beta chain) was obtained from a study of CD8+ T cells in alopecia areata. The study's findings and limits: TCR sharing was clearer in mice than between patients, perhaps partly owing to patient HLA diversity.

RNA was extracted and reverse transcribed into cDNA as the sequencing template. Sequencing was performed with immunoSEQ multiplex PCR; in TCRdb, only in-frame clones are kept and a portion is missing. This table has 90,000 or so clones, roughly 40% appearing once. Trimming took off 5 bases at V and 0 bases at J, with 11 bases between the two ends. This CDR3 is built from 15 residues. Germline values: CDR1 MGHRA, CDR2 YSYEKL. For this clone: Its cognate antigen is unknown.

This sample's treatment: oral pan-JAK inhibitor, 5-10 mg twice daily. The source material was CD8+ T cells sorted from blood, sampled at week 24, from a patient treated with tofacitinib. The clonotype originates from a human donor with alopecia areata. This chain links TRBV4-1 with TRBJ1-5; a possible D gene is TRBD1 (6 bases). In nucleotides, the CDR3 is TGCGCCAGCAGCATCGGACAGTATAGCAATCAGCCCCAGCATTTT. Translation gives CASSIGQYSNQPQHF.